What follows are 23 T cell receptor beta chains derived from one specimen sequenced in a study of T cells in Graves' hyperthyroidism and ophthalmopathy. RNA transcripts gave rise to amplified TCR beta CDR3 regions. First-round RT-PCR targeting the TCR CDR3 was performed with the HTBI primer set. TCRdb reprocessed the multiplex PCR reads via MiXCR and lists one record per CDR3 protein. The sample yields fewer than 300,000 distinct CDR3 sequences, 13% to 15% seen once. Sequenced material: blood. The receptors shown here come from a woman aged 45-65 years with Graves' hyperthyroidism that later progressed to Graves' ophthalmopathy.

This clonotype appeared many times. V is TRBV3-1 and J is TRBJ2-2, with D unclear. The CDR3 runs to 12 residues. The V end lost 1 base, the J end lost 7 bases, and 4 bases lay between the germline ends. Germline CDR1 LGHDT, CDR2 YNNKEL (reference sequence). The CDR3 spells CASSQVSGELFF. CDR3 nucleotides: TGTGCCAGCAGCCAAGTGAGCGGGGAGCTGTTTTTT.

This clonotype came up many times. This chain links TRBV18 with TRBJ1-1; 9 bases are shared with TRBD1. Germline V gene lookup returns CDR1 KGHSH and CDR2 LQKENI. V shed 2 bases and J 7 bases; nucleotides not matched to a gene: 8. CDR3 length: 15 residues. CDR3 DNA sequence: TGTGCCAGCTCACCAGGGGGGACAGGGAAACGTGAAGCTTTCTTT. Amino acid sequence: CASSPGGTGKREAFF.

This clonotype was recorded many times. The chain is built from TRBV2 and TRBJ1-2; D may be TRBD1 (5 bases). Looked up from germline, CDR1 is SNHLY and CDR2 is FYNNEI. The V end lost 6 bases, the J end lost 5 bases, and 10 bases lay between the germline ends. The CDR3 has 12 amino acids. DNA of the CDR3: TGTGCCAGCAGCGGGACGCTGTATGGCTACACCTTC. It codes for CASSGTLYGYTF.

This clonotype was counted a few times. One end of the junction fails to match germline, which may point to a read error. The chain uses TRBV6-1 and TRBJ2-1; either TRBD1 or TRBD2 may fit D (5 bases each). The germline V gene encodes CDR1 MNHNS and CDR2 SASEGT. This CDR3 is 16 amino acids long. CDR3: CASSTLSGGVHNEQSF. The CDR3 DNA reads as TGTGCCAGCAGTACCCTCTCTGGGGGAGTACACAATGAGCAGTCCTTC.

This clonotype showed up just a few times. A much bigger clone sits one base away, suggesting this may be a read error. This sequence joins TRBV7-2 and TRBJ1-2; the D gene is possibly TRBD1 (5 bases). This CDR3 region has 13 residues. Germline V gene data show CDR1 as SGHTA and CDR2 as FQGNSA. Written as DNA, the CDR3 is TGTGCCAGCAGCTTTGGGCGGCAGGGCGGCTACGCCTTC. The encoded protein is CASSFGRQGGYAF.

This clonotype was counted many times. This chain joins TRBV11-2 and TRBJ2-3; 8 nucleotides align to TRBD2. The CDR3 runs to 15 residues. With 5 bases clipped from V and 3 bases from J, the junction kept 7 bases outside the gene matches. Germline V lookup: CDR1 SGHAT, CDR2 FQNNGV. The CDR3 loop reads CASSLSGRRTDTQYF. The CDR3 DNA reads as TGTGCCAGCAGCCTAAGCGGGAGACGGACAGATACGCAGTATTTT.

This clonotype came up a few times. A much larger clonotype is one base distant, so this may be a read error. The rearrangement joins TRBV7-9 to TRBJ2-3; 15 bases agree with TRBD2. Germline CDR1 reads SEHNR; CDR2 reads FQNEAQ (reference sequence). This CDR3 is 16 amino acids long. This CDR3 reads CACRPGTSGRTDTQYF. In DNA, the CDR3 is TGTGCCTGCAGGCCCGGGACTAGCGGGAGGACAGATACGCAGTATTTT.

This clonotype was seen many times. The rearrangement links TRBV2 to TRBJ2-5, with a tentative D call TRBD1 (6 bases). The CDR3 contains 14 residues. Germline CDR1 and CDR2: SNHLY and FYNNEI. V lost 8 bases, J lost 3 bases, and 16 bases lay in between. The DNA of the CDR3 is TGTGCCAGCTCAGAACAGGGATCTAAAGAGACCCAGTACTTC. Translation: CASSEQGSKETQYF.

There are many counts of this clonotype. The gene calls are TRBV10-3 and TRBJ2-7, with D perhaps given as TRBD1 or TRBD2 (5 bases each). CDR1 and CDR2 from the germline V gene are ENHRY and SYGVKD. V shed 11 bases and J shed 5 bases, with 25 bases lying between them. The CDR3 totals 15 residues. CDR3 amino acids: CAPSVWDQGIHEQYF. CDR3 nucleotides: TGTGCCCCCAGTGTGTGGGACCAGGGCATCCACGAGCAGTACTTC.

This clonotype was seen at least ten times. The chain combines TRBV24-1 with TRBJ2-7, with D perhaps given as TRBD1 or TRBD2 (6 bases each). CDR1 and CDR2 from the germline V gene are KGHDR and SFDVKD. This CDR3 is built from 14 residues. Trimming removed 5 bases at V and 4 bases at J, with 14 bases between. CDR3 coding DNA: TGTGCCACCAGTGGGGCCGGGGGCGAATACGAGCAGTACTTC. It is translated as CATSGAGGEYEQYF.

This clonotype was found many times. The chain has TRBV7-3 and TRBJ2-7; no reliable D call. Germline V CDR1 and CDR2: SGHTA, FQGTGA. The CDR3 covers 13 residues. Deletions cut 5 bases from V and 1 base from J, with 9 bases between. DNA for the CDR3: TGTGCCAGCAGCCCGATGGGATCCTACGAGCAGTACTTC. This codes for CASSPMGSYEQYF.

This clonotype was detected many times. The chain carries TRBV28 and TRBJ2-7, with D uncertain. The CDR3 has 18 amino acids. Trimming left V 3 bases short and J 5 bases short, with 26 bases between. CDR1 is MDHEN and CDR2 is SYDVKM in the germline V gene. CDR3 sequence reads: CASSFSFRSARWTHEQYF. The CDR3 DNA sequence: TGTGCCAGCAGTTTTTCTTTTCGTTCGGCCAGGTGGACCCACGAGCAGTACTTC.

This clonotype was counted ten times or more. The chain carries TRBV11-2 and TRBJ2-1; TRBD2 matches at 11 bases. CDR1 and CDR2 (germline): SGHAT, FQNNGV. The J segment lost 4 bases and the V segment lost 5 bases, leaving 7 bases of the junction unmatched. The CDR3 has 16 residues. In nucleotides, the CDR3 is TGTGCCAGCAGCATTTTAGCGGGAGGGTCGTACAATGAGCAGTTCTTC. This gives the protein CASSILAGGSYNEQFF.

A few counts support this clonotype. Being one base from a much bigger clone, this may be a read error. The rearrangement joins TRBV6-2 or TRBV6-3 to TRBJ2-1; the match to TRBD2 covers 8 bases. The length of the CDR3 is 16 residues. Germline CDR1 is MNHEY and CDR2 is SVGEGT. CDR3 DNA sequence: TGTGCCAGCACCTTAGTTATTAGCGGGATCTACAATAAGCAGTTCTTC. Its translation is CASTLVISGIYNKQFF.

The rearrangement uses TRBV24-1 and TRBJ2-1; 7 nucleotides line up with TRBD2. Germline V gene lookup returns CDR1 KGHDR and CDR2 SFDVKD. The CDR3 is 16 residues long. Trimming at V came to 4 bases and at J to 2 bases, leaving 7 bases not matched to a gene. The CDR3 DNA is TGTGCCACCAGTGACCCCAGCGGGATCGCCTACAATGAGCAGTTCTTC. This codes for CATSDPSGIAYNEQFF.

This clonotype appeared a few times. The chain carries TRBV20-1 and TRBJ2-2; D possibly corresponds to TRBD1 (6 bases). This CDR3 spans 15 amino acids. Germline assignment: CDR1 DFQATT and CDR2 SNEGSKA (reference sequence). The V gene lost 0 bases and the J gene lost 2 bases, with 10 bases spanning the gap. The CDR3 DNA sequence: TGCAGTGCTAGAGAATCCAGGGGAAACACCGGGGAGCTGTTTTTT. Its translation: CSARESRGNTGELFF.

Only a few counts were recorded for this clonotype. The chain employs TRBV4-1 and TRBJ1-1; weak D call: TRBD1 (6 bases). Germline-derived CDR1 and CDR2 are MGHRA and YSYEKL. This CDR3 spans 14 amino acids. V was shortened by 4 bases and J by 0 bases, with 9 bases between the two germline ends. CDR3 sequence: CASSPGAMNTEAFF. The CDR3 region has the DNA TGCGCCAGCAGCCCAGGGGCTATGAACACTGAAGCTTTCTTT.

The chain has TRBV20-1 and TRBJ1-2, with TRBD1 matching 10 bases. The CDR3 consists of 18 residues. With V trimmed by 4 bases and J by 0 bases, 14 bases remained unmatched. Germline-derived CDR1 and CDR2 are DFQATT and SNEGSKA (reference sequence). CDR3 in amino acids: CSAKDSGTGAPTNYGYTF. The DNA of the CDR3 is TGCAGTGCTAAGGACTCCGGGACAGGGGCGCCCACTAACTATGGCTACACCTTC.

This clonotype was detected many times. The chain joins TRBV12-3 or TRBV12-4 to TRBJ2-3; TRBD2 is a possible D gene (6 bases). The length of the CDR3 is 12 residues. V lost 7 bases and J 6 bases, leaving 11 bases between the germline ends. The DNA for the CDR3 is TGTGCCAGCACCTGGGGGGACGATACGCAGTATTTT. This translates into CASTWGDDTQYF.

The sample holds many counts of this clonotype. This chain joins TRBV20-1 and TRBJ1-4; 9 nucleotides agree with TRBD1. The CDR3 spans 14 residues. Germline assignment: CDR1 DFQATT and CDR2 SNEGSKA (reference sequence). J gave up 8 bases and V 6 bases, and 10 bases lay outside the gene matches. CDR3 sequence: CSATSRTGDEKLFF. Here the CDR3 DNA reads TGCAGTGCCACAAGTCGGACAGGGGACGAAAAACTGTTTTTT.

About this clonotype: As the CDR3 is not closed by the conserved phenylalanine or tryptophan, this likely results from a read error. V usage is TRBV29-1 and J usage is TRBJ1-1, with no clear D. Trimming removed 8 bases at V and 3 bases at J, with 16 bases between. Germline CDR1 is SQVTM and CDR2 is ANQGSEA. CDR3 size: 13 residues. The CDR3 DNA reads TGCAGCCCGCACCCAGTGTCGGACACTGAAGCTTTCTTA. This codes for CSPHPVSDTEAFL.

V usage is TRBV9 and J usage is TRBJ2-4; the match to TRBD1 covers 8 bases. V lost 3 bases to trimming and J lost 7 bases; unmatched junction nucleotides: 9. CDR1 is SGDLS, CDR2 YYNGEE, per germline. CDR3 size: 15 residues. The CDR3 is CASSARGQGMNIQYF. Written as DNA, the CDR3 is TGTGCCAGCAGCGCCCGAGGACAGGGTATGAACATTCAGTACTTC.

This clonotype came up many times. The chain uses TRBV6-1 and TRBJ1-5; D not resolved. Per the germline V gene, CDR1 is MNHNS and CDR2 is SASEGT. The V and J ends lost 1 base and 0 bases respectively, with 7 bases between them. The CDR3 length is 15 residues. CDR3 amino acids: CASSEGPYSNQPQHF. Here the CDR3 DNA reads TGTGCCAGCAGTGAAGGTCCGTATAGCAATCAGCCCCAGCATTTT.